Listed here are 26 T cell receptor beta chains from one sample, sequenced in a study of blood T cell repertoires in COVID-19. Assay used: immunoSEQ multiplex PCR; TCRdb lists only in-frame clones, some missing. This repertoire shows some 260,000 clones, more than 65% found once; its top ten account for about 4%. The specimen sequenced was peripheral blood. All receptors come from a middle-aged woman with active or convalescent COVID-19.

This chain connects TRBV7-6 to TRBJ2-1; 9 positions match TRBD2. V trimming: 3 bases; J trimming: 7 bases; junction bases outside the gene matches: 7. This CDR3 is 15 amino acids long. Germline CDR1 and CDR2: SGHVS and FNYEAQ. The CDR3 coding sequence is TGTGCCAGCAGCTTGGTTGGCGGGGGGGCAAATGAGCAGTTCTTC. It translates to CASSLVGGGANEQFF.

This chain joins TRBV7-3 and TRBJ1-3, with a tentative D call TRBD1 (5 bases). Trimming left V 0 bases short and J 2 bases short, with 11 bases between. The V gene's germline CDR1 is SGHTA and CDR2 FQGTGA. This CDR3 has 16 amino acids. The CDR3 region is CASSLTARGPGNTIYF. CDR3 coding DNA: TGTGCCAGCAGCTTAACGGCTAGGGGCCCTGGAAACACCATATATTTT.

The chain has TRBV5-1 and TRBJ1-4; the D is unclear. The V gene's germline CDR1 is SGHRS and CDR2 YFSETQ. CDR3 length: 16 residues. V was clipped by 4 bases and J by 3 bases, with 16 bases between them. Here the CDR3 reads CASSREGYGANEKLFF. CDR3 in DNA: TGCGCCAGCAGCCGTGAGGGATATGGGGCTAATGAAAAACTGTTTTTT. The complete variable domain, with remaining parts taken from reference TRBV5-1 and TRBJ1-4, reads KAGVTQTPRYLIKTRGQQVTLSCSPISGHRSVSWYQQTPGQGLQFLFEYFSETQRNKGNFPGRFSGRQFSNSRSEMNVSTLELGDSALYLCASSREGYGANEKLFFGSGTQLSVL.

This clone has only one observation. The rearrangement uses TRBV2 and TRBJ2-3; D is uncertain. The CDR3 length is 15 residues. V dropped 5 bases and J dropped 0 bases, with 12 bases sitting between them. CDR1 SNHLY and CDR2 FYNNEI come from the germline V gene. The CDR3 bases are TGTGCCAGCAGTCTTTTGGCTTTTAGCACAGATACGCAGTATTTT. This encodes CASSLLAFSTDTQYF.

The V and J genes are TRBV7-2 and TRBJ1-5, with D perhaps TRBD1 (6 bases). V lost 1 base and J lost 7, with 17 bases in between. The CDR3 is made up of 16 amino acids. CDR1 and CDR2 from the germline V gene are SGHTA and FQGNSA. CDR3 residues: CASSLVVGQRGQPQHF. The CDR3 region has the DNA TGTGCCAGCAGCTTAGTAGTGGGACAAAGAGGACAGCCCCAGCATTTT.

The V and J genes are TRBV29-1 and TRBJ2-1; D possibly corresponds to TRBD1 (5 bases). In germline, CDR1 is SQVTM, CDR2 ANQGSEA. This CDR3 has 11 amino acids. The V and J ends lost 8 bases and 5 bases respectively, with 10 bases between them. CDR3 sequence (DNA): TGCAGCTTGCACAGGAACAATGAGCAGTTCTTC. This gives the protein CSLHRNNEQFF.

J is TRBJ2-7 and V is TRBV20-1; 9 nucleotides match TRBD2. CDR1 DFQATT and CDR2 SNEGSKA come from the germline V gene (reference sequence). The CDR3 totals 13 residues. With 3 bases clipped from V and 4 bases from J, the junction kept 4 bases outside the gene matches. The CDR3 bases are TGCAGTGCTAGTGCGGGGGGGGCTTACGAGCAGTACTTC. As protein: CSASAGGAYEQYF.

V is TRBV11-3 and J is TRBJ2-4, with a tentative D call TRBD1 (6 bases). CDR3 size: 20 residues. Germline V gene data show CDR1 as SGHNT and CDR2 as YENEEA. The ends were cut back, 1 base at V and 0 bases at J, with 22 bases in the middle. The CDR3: CASSLVRAGAAHLAKNIQYF. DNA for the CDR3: TGTGCCAGCAGCTTAGTCAGGGCAGGGGCGGCCCATCTAGCCAAAAACATTCAGTACTTC.

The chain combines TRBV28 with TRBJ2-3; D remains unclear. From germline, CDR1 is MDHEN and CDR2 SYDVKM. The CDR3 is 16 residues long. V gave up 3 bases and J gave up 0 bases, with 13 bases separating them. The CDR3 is CASSFESARSTDTQYF. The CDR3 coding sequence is TGTGCCAGCAGTTTTGAATCGGCTAGAAGCACAGATACGCAGTATTTT. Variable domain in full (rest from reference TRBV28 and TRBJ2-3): DVKVTQSSRYLVKRTGEKVFLECVQDMDHENMFWYRQDPGLGLRLIYFSYDVKMKEKGDIPEGYSVSREKKERFSLILESASTNQTSMYLCASSFESARSTDTQYFGPGTRLTVL.

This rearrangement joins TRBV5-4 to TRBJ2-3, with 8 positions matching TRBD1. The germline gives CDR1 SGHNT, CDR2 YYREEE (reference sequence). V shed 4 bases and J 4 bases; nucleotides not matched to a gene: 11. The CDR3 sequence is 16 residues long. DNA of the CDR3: TGTGCCAGCAGCGCCCGGGACAGGCGCTTCCCAGATACGCAGTATTTT. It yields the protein CASSARDRRFPDTQYF.

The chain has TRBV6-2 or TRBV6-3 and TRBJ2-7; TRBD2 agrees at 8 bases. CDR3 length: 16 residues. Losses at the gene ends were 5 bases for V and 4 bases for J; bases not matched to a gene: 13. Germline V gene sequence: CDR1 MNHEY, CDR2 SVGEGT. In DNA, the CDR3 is TGTGCCAGCAGTCCCCAAGGTAGCGGGGTCGGGTACGAGCAGTACGTC. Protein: CASSPQGSGVGYEQYV.

In nucleotides, the CDR3 is TGCGCCAAGAACAGGGGGCCAGCCAAAAACATTCAGTACTTC. This codes for CAKNRGPAKNIQYF. The chain couples TRBV10-1 to TRBJ2-4; 9 bases fit TRBD1. J gave up 0 bases and V 10 bases, and 4 bases lay outside the gene matches. The CDR3 covers 14 residues. Germline values: CDR1 WNHNN, CDR2 SYGVQD (reference sequence).

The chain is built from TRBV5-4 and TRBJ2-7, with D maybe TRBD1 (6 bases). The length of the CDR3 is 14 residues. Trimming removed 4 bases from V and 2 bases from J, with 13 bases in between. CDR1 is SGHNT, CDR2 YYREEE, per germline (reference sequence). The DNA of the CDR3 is TGTGCCAGCAGCCTGCAGGGGAGCCCCTACGAGCAGTACGTC. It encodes CASSLQGSPYEQYV.

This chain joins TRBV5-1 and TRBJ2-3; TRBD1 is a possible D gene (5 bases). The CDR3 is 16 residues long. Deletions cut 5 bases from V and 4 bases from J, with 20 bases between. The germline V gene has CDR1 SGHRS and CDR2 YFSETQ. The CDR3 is CASRNNLGEVADTQYF. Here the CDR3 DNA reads TGCGCCAGCAGGAATAATCTAGGGGAAGTAGCAGATACGCAGTATTTT.

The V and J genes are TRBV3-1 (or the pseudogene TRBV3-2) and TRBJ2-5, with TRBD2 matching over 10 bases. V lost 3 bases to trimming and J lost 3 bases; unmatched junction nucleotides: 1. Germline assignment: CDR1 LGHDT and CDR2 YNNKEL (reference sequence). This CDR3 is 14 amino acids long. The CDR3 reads CASSQGLAKETQYF. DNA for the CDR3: TGTGCCAGCAGCCAGGGACTAGCGAAAGAGACCCAGTACTTC.

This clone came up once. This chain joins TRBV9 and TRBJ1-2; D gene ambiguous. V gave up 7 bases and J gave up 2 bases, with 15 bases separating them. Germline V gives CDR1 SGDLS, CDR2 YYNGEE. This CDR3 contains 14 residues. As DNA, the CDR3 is TGTGCCAGCGCTAGAACTCCGGAGAACTATGGCTACACCTTC. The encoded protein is CASARTPENYGYTF.

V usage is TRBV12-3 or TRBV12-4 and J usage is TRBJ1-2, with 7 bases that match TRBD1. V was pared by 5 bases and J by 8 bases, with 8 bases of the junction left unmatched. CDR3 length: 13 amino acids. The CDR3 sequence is CASSTTGVGGYTF. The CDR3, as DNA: TGTGCCAGCAGTACCACAGGGGTGGGAGGCTACACCTTC.

The CDR3 here is CASRRLAGYNEQFF. The CDR3 coding sequence is TGTGCCAGTAGGAGACTAGCGGGGTACAATGAGCAGTTCTTC. The chain recombines TRBV19 with TRBJ2-1; 11 bases fit TRBD2. The V gene's germline CDR1 is LNHDA and CDR2 SQIVND (reference sequence). J lost 4 bases, V lost 6 bases, and 2 bases had no gene match. The CDR3 length is 14 residues. Looking up the rest from reference TRBV19 and TRBJ2-1 gives the full variable domain: DGGITQSPKYLFRKEGQNVTLSCEQNLNHDAMYWYRQDPGQGLRLIYYSQIVNDFQKGDIAEGYSVSREKKESFPLTVTSAQKNPTAFYLCASRRLAGYNEQFFGPGTRLTVL.

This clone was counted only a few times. The DNA of the CDR3 is TGTGCCAGCAGTGAAAACCCGCGGGGCGGGCACACAGATACGCAGTATTTT. Protein sequence: CASSENPRGGHTDTQYF. The chain carries TRBV2 and TRBJ2-3; tentatively, D is TRBD2 (6 bases). The ends were cut back, 2 bases at V and 2 bases at J, with 17 bases in the middle. Germline V gene lookup returns CDR1 SNHLY and CDR2 FYNNEI. This CDR3 has 17 residues.

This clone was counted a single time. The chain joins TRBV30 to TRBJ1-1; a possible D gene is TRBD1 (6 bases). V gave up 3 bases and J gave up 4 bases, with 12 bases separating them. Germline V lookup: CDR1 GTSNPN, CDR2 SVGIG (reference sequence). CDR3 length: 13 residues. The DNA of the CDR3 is TGTGCCTGGAGGGCAGGGGTTAGCACTGAAGCTTTCTTT. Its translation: CAWRAGVSTEAFF.

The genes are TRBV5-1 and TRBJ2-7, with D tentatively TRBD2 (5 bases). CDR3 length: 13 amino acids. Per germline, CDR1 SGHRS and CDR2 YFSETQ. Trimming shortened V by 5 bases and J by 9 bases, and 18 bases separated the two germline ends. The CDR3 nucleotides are TGCGCCAGCAGTCTAGCCCAACAGTATGGGCAGTACTTC. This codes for CASSLAQQYGQYF.

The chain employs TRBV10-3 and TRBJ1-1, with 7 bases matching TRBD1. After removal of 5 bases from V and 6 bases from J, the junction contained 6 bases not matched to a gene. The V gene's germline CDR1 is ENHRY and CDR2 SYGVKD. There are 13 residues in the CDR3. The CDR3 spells CAISPTGSSEAFF. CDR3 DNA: TGTGCCATCAGTCCGACAGGGTCGTCTGAAGCTTTCTTT.

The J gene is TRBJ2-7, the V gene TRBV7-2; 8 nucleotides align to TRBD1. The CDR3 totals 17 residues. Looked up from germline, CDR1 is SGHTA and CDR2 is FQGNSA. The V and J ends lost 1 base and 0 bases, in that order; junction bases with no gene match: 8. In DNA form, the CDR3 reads TGTGCCAGCAGCTTAGGAATCTGGGACAGGAGCTCCTACGAGCAGTACGTC. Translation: CASSLGIWDRSSYEQYV.

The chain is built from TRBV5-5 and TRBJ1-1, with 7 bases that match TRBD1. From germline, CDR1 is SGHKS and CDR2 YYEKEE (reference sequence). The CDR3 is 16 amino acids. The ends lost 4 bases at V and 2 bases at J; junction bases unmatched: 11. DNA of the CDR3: TGTGCCAGCAGCGCTAACCTTGGGACAGCTAACACTGAAGCTTTCTTT. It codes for CASSANLGTANTEAFF. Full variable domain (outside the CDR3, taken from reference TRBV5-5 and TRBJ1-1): DAGVTQSPTHLIKTRGQQVTLRCSPISGHKSVSWYQQVLGQGPQFIFQYYEKEERGRGNFPDRFSARQFPNYSSELNVNALLLGDSALYLCASSANLGTANTEAFFGQGTRLTVV.

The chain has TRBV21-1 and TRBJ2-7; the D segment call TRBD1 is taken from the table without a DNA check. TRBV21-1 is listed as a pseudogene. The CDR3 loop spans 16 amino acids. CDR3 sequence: CASSGGQQTPSYEQYF. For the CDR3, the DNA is TGTGCCAGCAGCGGAGGACAGCAGACGCCTAGCTACGAGCAGTACTTC.

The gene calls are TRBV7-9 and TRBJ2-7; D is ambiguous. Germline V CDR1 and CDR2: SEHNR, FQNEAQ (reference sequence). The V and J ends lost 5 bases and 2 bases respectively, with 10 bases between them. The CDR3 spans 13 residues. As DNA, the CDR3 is TGTGCCAGCAGCCAAACAGTCCCCTACGAGCAGTACGTC. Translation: CASSQTVPYEQYV.